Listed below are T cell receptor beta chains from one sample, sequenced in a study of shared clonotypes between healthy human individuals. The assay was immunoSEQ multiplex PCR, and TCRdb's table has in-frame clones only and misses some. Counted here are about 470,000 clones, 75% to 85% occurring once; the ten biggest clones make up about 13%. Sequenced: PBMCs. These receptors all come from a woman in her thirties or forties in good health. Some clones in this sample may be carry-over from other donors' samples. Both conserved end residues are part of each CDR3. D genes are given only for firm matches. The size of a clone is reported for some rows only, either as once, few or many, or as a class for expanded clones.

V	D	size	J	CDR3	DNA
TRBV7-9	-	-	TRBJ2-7	CASTIQGLPSYEQYF	TGTGCCAGCACCATACAGGGTCTCCCTTCCTACGAGCAGTACTTC
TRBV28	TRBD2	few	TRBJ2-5	CASSFLAGSGRETQYF	TGTGCCAGCAGTTTCCTAGCGGGATCCGGTCGAGAGACCCAGTACTTC
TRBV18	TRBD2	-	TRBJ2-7	CASSPGTTSSYEQYF	TGTGCCAGCTCACCTGGGACTACCAGCTCCTACGAGCAGTACTTC
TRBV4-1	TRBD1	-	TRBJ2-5	CASSHPDRDQETQYF	TGCGCCAGCAGCCATCCCGACAGGGACCAAGAGACCCAGTACTTC
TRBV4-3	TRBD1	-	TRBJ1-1	CASSQDRAGGPTF	TGCGCCAGCAGCCAAGATAGAGCAGGGGGCCCGACCTTT
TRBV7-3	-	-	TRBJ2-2	CASSFGHRSTGELFF	TGTGCCAGCAGCTTCGGACACCGGAGCACCGGGGAGCTGTTTTTT
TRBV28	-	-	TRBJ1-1	CASRENRENTEAFF	TGTGCCAGCAGGGAAAACAGGGAGAACACTGAAGCTTTCTTT
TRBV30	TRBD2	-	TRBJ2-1	CAWSAGRAVWNEQFF	TGTGCCTGGAGTGCTGGGAGGGCCGTTTGGAATGAGCAGTTCTTC
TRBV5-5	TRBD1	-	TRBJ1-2	CASSFLGLQGAGYTF	TGTGCCAGCAGCTTTTTGGGGCTACAGGGGGCCGGCTACACCTTC
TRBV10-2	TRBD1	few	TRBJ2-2	CASSESRDRGTGELFF	TGCGCCAGCAGTGAGTCCCGGGACAGGGGCACCGGGGAGCTGTTTTTT
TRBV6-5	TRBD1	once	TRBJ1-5	CASSQTGGGSQPQHF	TGTGCCAGCAGCCAAACAGGGGGAGGGAGTCAGCCCCAGCATTTT
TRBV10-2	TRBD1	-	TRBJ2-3	CASSLGQGRTDTQYF	TGCGCCAGCAGCCTAGGACAGGGCAGGACAGATACGCAGTATTTT
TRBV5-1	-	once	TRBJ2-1	CASSFRGDNEQFF	TGCGCCAGCAGCTTCAGGGGCGACAATGAGCAGTTCTTC
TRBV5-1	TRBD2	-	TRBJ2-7	CASSLDGTSGFEQYF	TGCGCCAGCAGCTTGGACGGGACTAGCGGGTTCGAGCAGTACTTC
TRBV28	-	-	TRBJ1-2	CASSPTGYNYGYTF	TGTGCCAGCAGTCCGACAGGATATAACTATGGCTACACCTTC
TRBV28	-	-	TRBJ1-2	CASSGGYYGYTF	TGTGCCAGCAGCGGGGGTTATTATGGCTACACCTTC
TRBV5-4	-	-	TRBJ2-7	CASSLGSGTSYEQYF	TGTGCCAGCAGCTTGGGTAGCGGAACCTCCTACGAGCAGTACTTC
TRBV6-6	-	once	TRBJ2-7	CASSYATRGLYEQYF	TGTGCCAGCAGTTACGCGACCAGGGGTCTCTACGAGCAGTACTTC
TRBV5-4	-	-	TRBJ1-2	CASSYGPYGYTF	TGTGCCAGCAGCTACGGGCCCTATGGCTACACCTTC
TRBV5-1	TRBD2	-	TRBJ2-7	CASSLALAGSSYEQYF	TGCGCCAGCAGCTTGGCCCTAGCGGGCTCCTCCTACGAGCAGTACTTC
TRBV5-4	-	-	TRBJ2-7	CASSLSGVSGDEQYF	TGTGCCAGCAGCTTGTCCGGGGTTTCGGGCGACGAGCAGTACTTC
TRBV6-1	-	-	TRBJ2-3	CASRAAGASTDTQYF	TGTGCCAGCAGGGCGGCCGGGGCTAGCACAGATACGCAGTATTTT
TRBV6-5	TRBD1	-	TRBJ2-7	CASSYRTGKQYF	TGTGCCAGCAGTTACCGGACAGGGAAGCAGTACTTC
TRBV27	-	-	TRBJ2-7	CASSFRESSYEQYF	TGTGCCAGCAGTTTCCGAGAGAGCTCCTACGAGCAGTACTTC
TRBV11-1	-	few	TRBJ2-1	CASSSDPHNEQFF	TGTGCCAGCAGCTCTGACCCCCACAATGAGCAGTTCTTC
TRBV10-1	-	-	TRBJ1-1	CASIRLQDLPLNTEAFF	TGCGCCAGCATCCGCCTACAGGACTTGCCATTGAACACTGAAGCTTTCTTT
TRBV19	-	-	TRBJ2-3	CASSTSVATDTQYF	TGTGCCAGTAGTACCTCGGTAGCCACAGATACGCAGTATTTT
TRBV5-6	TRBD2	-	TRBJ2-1	CASSLRGLAAHYNEQFF	TGTGCCAGCAGCTTGCGTGGGCTAGCGGCCCACTACAATGAGCAGTTCTTC
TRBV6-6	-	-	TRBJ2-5	CASSYSGETQYF	TGTGCCAGCAGCTACTCCGGGGAGACCCAGTACTTC
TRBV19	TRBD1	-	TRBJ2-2	CASSGTGVAGELFF	TGTGCCAGTAGTGGGACAGGGGTGGCCGGGGAGCTGTTTTTT